The rows below give T cell receptor beta chains drawn from one sample of a study of blood T cell repertoires in COVID-19. Generated by immunoSEQ multiplex PCR, the TCRdb table keeps only in-frame clones and is missing some. Of about 280,000 clones in the sample, around 90% are singletons; the top ten hold about 1%. The sequenced sample was PBMCs or T cells enriched from blood (not recorded which). These receptors all stem from a woman between 25 and 40 years old who had recovered from COVID-19. The CDR3 runs from the conserved cysteine through the conserved F or W. Each record gives: clone size, J gene, V gene, D gene, CDR3 protein, CDR3 DNA. A D gene is named only where the DNA matches it firmly. Some rows mark clone size as missing; the rest say once, few, many or name a class of expanded clone.

>.|TRBJ1-1|TRBV29-1|.
CSGDRRFGMNTEAFF
TGCAGCGGCGACAGGCGCTTTGGAATGAACACTGAAGCTTTCTTT
>once|TRBJ1-6|TRBV5-1|.
CASSLAGSSYNSPLHF
TGCGCCAGCAGCTTGGCAGGTAGCTCCTATAATTCACCCCTCCACTTT
>.|TRBJ2-3|TRBV27|.
CASSLRDGTDTQYF
TGTGCCAGCAGTTTGCGGGATGGGACAGATACGCAGTATTTT
>.|TRBJ1-4|TRBV4-1|.
CASSQVRPGPNEKLFF
TGCGCCAGCAGCCAAGTCAGGCCAGGGCCTAATGAAAAACTGTTTTTT
>.|TRBJ1-1|TRBV19|.
CASSPESGRWTEAFF
TGTGCCAGTAGTCCAGAGTCAGGGAGGTGGACTGAAGCTTTCTTT
>.|TRBJ1-1|TRBV18|.
CASSPIRGSLATEAFF
TGTGCCAGCTCACCTATCCGGGGGAGTTTGGCCACTGAAGCTTTCTTT
>once|TRBJ2-1|TRBV6-5|.
CASRFMEGDEQFF
TGTGCCAGCAGGTTCATGGAAGGGGATGAGCAGTTCTTC
>once|TRBJ2-2|TRBV5-6|TRBD2
CASSSTSLAGGRGFGELFF
TGTGCCAGCAGCTCGACCTCACTAGCGGGGGGGCGAGGGTTCGGGGAGCTGTTTTTT
>.|TRBJ1-6|TRBV4-1|.
CASSQYVQGNSPLHF
TGCGCCAGCAGCCAATACGTGCAGGGGAATTCACCCCTCCACTTT
>.|TRBJ1-2|TRBV10-1|.
CASTGLDGYTF
TGCGCCAGCACGGGACTGGATGGCTACACCTTC
>.|TRBJ2-3|TRBV9|.
CASSVEGDTQYF
TGTGCCAGCAGCGTAGAGGGGGATACGCAGTATTTT
>.|TRBJ1-6|TRBV10-3|.
CAISEPAGLSSPLHF
TGTGCCATCAGTGAGCCGGCAGGGTTAAGTTCACCCCTCCACTTT
>few|TRBJ2-1|TRBV3-1/TRBV3-2|.
CASSQRRERNEQFF
TGTGCCAGCAGCCAACGCCGGGAGCGCAATGAGCAGTTCTTC
>.|TRBJ1-4|TRBV28|TRBD1
CATGQGDTTNEKLFF
TGTGCGACCGGACAGGGCGATACAACTAATGAAAAACTGTTTTTT
>.|TRBJ1-1|TRBV6-1|TRBD1
CASSDRERTEAFF
TGTGCCAGCAGCGACAGGGAACGGACTGAAGCTTTCTTT
>.|TRBJ2-7|TRBV4-1|TRBD2
CASSRRTSGKIYEQYF
TGCGCCAGCAGCCGCCGGACTAGCGGGAAAATTTACGAGCAGTACTTC
>.|TRBJ1-1|TRBV28|TRBD1
CASRTGLNTEAFF
TGTGCCTCCCGGACAGGGTTAAACACTGAAGCTTTCTTT
>once|TRBJ2-1|TRBV5-6|TRBD2
CASRKQGRGGSSYNEQFF
TGTGCCAGCAGGAAGCAGGGACGCGGGGGGAGCTCCTACAATGAGCAGTTCTTC
>.|TRBJ1-2|TRBV19|TRBD1
CASSKPPGTGAYGYTF
TGTGCCAGTAGTAAACCCCCCGGGACAGGGGCCTATGGCTACACCTTC
>.|TRBJ2-2|TRBV9|TRBD2
CASSATSGVSGELFF
TGTGCCAGCAGCGCGACTAGCGGGGTCTCCGGGGAGCTGTTTTTT
>.|TRBJ1-5|TRBV18|TRBD1
CASSPRQGVGNQPQHF
TGTGCCAGCTCACCAAGGCAGGGGGTCGGCAATCAGCCCCAGCATTTT
>.|TRBJ1-2|TRBV29-1|.
CSVGAVLAPYGYTF
TGCAGCGTTGGGGCAGTCCTAGCCCCTTATGGCTACACCTTC
>.|TRBJ2-7|TRBV2|.
CASSVRARYEQYF
TGTGCCAGCAGTGTGAGAGCGAGGTACGAGCAGTACTTC
>.|TRBJ1-1|TRBV27|.
CASSLVGYGGTEAFF
TGTGCCAGCAGTTTAGTAGGGTACGGGGGCACTGAAGCTTTCTTT
>.|TRBJ1-4|TRBV15|.
CATSRDRSLRGFNEKLFF
TGTGCCACCAGCAGAGATCGATCTTTGCGCGGATTTAATGAAAAACTGTTTTTT
>.|TRBJ2-1|TRBV5-6|.
CASSLMRGAGSYNEQFF
TGTGCCAGCAGCTTAATGCGCGGGGCAGGCTCCTACAATGAGCAGTTCTTC
>.|TRBJ1-5|TRBV6-1|.
CASSDRVGGQPQHF
TGTGCCAGCAGTGACAGGGTCGGGGGTCAGCCCCAGCATTTT
>.|TRBJ1-1|TRBV27|.
CASIINTEAFF
TGTGCCAGCATTATCAACACTGAAGCTTTCTTT
>.|TRBJ2-5|TRBV3-1/TRBV3-2|.
CASSQDSGGTGETQYF
TGTGCCAGCAGCCAAGATAGCGGGGGGACAGGGGAGACCCAGTACTTC
>.|TRBJ2-7|TRBV28|TRBD1
CASSLSAGGWEQYF
TGTGCCAGCAGTTTAAGTGCAGGGGGCTGGGAGCAGTACTTC
>.|TRBJ2-7|TRBV18|.
CASSPRSGATYEQYF
TGTGCCAGCTCACCGCGCTCGGGAGCCACCTACGAGCAGTACTTC
>.|TRBJ1-1|TRBV5-1|.
CADTSSPEAFF
TGCGCCGACACCTCGAGCCCTGAAGCTTTCTTT
>.|TRBJ2-1|TRBV4-3|TRBD1
CASSHPPDRASYNEQFF
TGCGCCAGCAGCCACCCCCCGGACAGGGCAAGTTATAATGAGCAGTTCTTC
>.|TRBJ2-5|TRBV10-1|TRBD1
CASSETRTGPAQYF
TGCGCCAGCAGTGAGACCCGGACAGGTCCGGCCCAGTACTTC
>.|TRBJ1-4|TRBV28|.
CASRRLRTNEKLFF
TGTGCCAGCAGGAGGCTTCGCACTAATGAAAAACTGTTTTTT
>few|TRBJ1-2|TRBV9|.
CASSVDDRGSHGYTF
TGTGCCAGCAGCGTAGATGATCGGGGTTCACATGGCTACACCTTC
>.|TRBJ2-7|TRBV6-5|TRBD2
CASSRTSGYYEQYF
TGTGCCAGCAGTCGGACTAGCGGCTACTACGAGCAGTACTTC
>.|TRBJ1-6|TRBV5-4|TRBD1
CASSAGTGYPLRGSPLHF
TGTGCCAGCAGCGCAGGGACAGGTTACCCCCTCCGTGGTTCACCCCTCCACTTT
>.|TRBJ2-1|TRBV28|TRBD2
CASSPSGGPSEQFF
TGTGCCAGCAGTCCTAGCGGGGGGCCAAGTGAGCAGTTCTTC
>.|TRBJ1-3|TRBV6-6|.
CASSRVVRNSGNTIYF
TGTGCCAGCAGCCGCGTCGTCCGTAACTCTGGAAACACCATATATTTT
>.|TRBJ1-5|TRBV20-1|TRBD1
CSASGWGQLNSNQPQHF
TGCAGTGCTAGTGGATGGGGACAGCTTAATAGCAATCAGCCCCAGCATTTT
>.|TRBJ1-2|TRBV4-1|.
CATYGPGNGYTF
TGCGCCACCTACGGCCCGGGGAATGGCTACACCTTC
>.|TRBJ2-1|TRBV3-1/TRBV3-2|TRBD2
CASSPRLAGGLGRSYNEQFF
TGTGCCAGCAGCCCCCGACTAGCGGGGGGGCTTGGGAGGTCCTACAATGAGCAGTTCTTC
>.|TRBJ1-6|TRBV6-1|.
CASREVLLHF
TGTGCCAGCAGGGAGGTCCTCCTCCACTTT